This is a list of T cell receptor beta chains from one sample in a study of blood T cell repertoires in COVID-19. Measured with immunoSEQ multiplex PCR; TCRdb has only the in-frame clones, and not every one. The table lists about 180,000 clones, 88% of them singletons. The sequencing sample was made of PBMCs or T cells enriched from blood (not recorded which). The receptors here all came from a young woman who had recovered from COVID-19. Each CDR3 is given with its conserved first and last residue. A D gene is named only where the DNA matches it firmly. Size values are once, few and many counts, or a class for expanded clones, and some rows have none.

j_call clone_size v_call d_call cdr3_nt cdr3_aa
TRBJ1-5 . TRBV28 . TGTGCCAGCAGTTTTGATGAGGCACGCAATCAGCCCCAGCATTTT CASSFDEARNQPQHF
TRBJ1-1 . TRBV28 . TGTGCCAGCAGCCCGACTGGGACTGAAGCTTTCTTT CASSPTGTEAFF
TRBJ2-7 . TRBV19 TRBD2 TGTGCCAGTACGGGGACTAGCTACGAGCAGTACTTC CASTGTSYEQYF
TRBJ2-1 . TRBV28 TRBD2 TGTGCCAGCAGTTCCCCCAGCGGGAGGCCCCCGAATGAGCAGTTCTTC CASSSPSGRPPNEQFF
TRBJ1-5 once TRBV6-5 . TGTGCCAGCAGAACAGGGAATCAGCCCCAGCATTTT CASRTGNQPQHF
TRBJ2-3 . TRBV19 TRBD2 TGTGCCAGTAGTATCCGGTGGAGCGGGGGAACAGATACGCAGTATTTT CASSIRWSGGTDTQYF
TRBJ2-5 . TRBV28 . TGTGCCAGCAGCCCCGCGACAGTTTTGATGGAGACCCAGTACTTC CASSPATVLMETQYF
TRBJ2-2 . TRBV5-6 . TGTGCCAGCAGCTTTGGGACTGGCTACGCCGGGGAGCTGTTTTTT CASSFGTGYAGELFF
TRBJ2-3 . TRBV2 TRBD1 TGTGCCAGCAGTCGGGACAGGACGAGCACAGATACGCAGTATTTT CASSRDRTSTDTQYF
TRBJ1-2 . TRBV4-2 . TGTGCCAGCAGCCAAGTTGACAGCCGGTCGAACTATGGCTACACCTTC CASSQVDSRSNYGYTF
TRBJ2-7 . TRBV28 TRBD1 TGTGCCAGCATCTCCCGGGACAGCACCTACGAGCAGTACTTC CASISRDSTYEQYF
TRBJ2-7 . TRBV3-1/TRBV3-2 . TGTGCCAGCAGCCCCGGGACAACAAGCTCCTACGAGCAGTACTTC CASSPGTTSSYEQYF
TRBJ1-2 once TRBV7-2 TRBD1 TGTGCCAGCAGCGTCCTACAGGGGACCCCCAATGGCTACACCTTC CASSVLQGTPNGYTF
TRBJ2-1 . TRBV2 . TGTGCCAGCATGGCAGAACATCACAATGAGCAGTTCTTC CASMAEHHNEQFF
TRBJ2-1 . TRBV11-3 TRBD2 TGTGCCAGCAGCTTAGGGGGACTAGCGGACAATGAGCAGTTCTTC CASSLGGLADNEQFF
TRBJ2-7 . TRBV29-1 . TGCAGCGTCCAGACCCCCGGGGGAAGCTCCTACGAGCAGTACTTC CSVQTPGGSSYEQYF
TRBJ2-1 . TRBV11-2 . TGTGCCAGCAGTCAAATTTCGAGCTCCTACAATGAGCAGTTCTTC CASSQISSSYNEQFF
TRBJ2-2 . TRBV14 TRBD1 TGTGCCAGCAGCCGAGTACCGGGACAGGGGCCCTCCGGGGAGCTGTTTTTT CASSRVPGQGPSGELFF
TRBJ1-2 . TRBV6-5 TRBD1 TGTGCCAGCCGAGAGGACAGGGGGCGTGAGGGCTACACCTTC CASREDRGREGYTF
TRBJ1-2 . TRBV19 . TGTGCCAGTAGTATTCAACAGGGTTTCTATGGCTACACCTTC CASSIQQGFYGYTF
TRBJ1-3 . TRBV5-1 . TGCGCCAGCAGAAACACAGGATCTGGAAACACCATATATTTT CASRNTGSGNTIYF
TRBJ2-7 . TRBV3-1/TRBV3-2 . TGTGCCAGCAGCCAAGATCGCCGGGCGGGAACCCCCCTTTTC CASSQDRRAGTPLF
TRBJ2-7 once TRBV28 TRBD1 TGTGCCAGCAGTTTAAGGGACAGGGGGCGACACGGTCTGGCGGGCGCGGGGTACGAGCAGTACTTC CASSLRDRGRHGLAGAGYEQYF
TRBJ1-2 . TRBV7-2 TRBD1 TGTGCCAGCAGCTTAACCGCGGGGACAGGGAGGGATGGCTACACCTTC CASSLTAGTGRDGYTF
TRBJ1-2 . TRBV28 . TGTGCCAGTGTAATCCGGGAGGGGGGATTCTACACCTTC CASVIREGGFYTF
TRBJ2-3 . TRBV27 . TGTGCCAGCTCCTGGAGCTTTTCAATAGAAGATACGCAGTATTTT CASSWSFSIEDTQYF
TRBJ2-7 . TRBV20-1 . TGCAGTGCTCAAAACTACGAGCAGTACTTC CSAQNYEQYF
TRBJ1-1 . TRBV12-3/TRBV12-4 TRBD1 TGTGCCAGCAGTTTCAAGGGGGCGCCTGAAGCTTTCTTT CASSFKGAPEAFF
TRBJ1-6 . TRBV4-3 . TGCGCCAGCAGCCAAGATCGGAGGGGGGGTAATTCACCCCTCCACTTT CASSQDRRGGNSPLHF
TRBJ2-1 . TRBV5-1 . TGCGCCAGCGCAAACTCGGGAGTAAGCTCCTACAATGAGCAGTTCTTC CASANSGVSSYNEQFF
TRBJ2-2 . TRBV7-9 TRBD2 TGTGCCAGCAGCCCGATTCCGGGAGGAACGAACACCGGGGAGCTGTTTTTT CASSPIPGGTNTGELFF
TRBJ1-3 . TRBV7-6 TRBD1 TGTGCCAGCAGCCTAGAGGGACAGGACGGAAACACCATATATTTT CASSLEGQDGNTIYF
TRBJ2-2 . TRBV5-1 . TGCGCCAGCAGCCCCATGCCCAGGACGAACACCGGGGAGCTGTTTTTT CASSPMPRTNTGELFF
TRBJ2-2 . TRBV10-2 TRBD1 TGCGCCAGCAGAGAACAGGGGCGGGACACCGGGGAGCTGTTTTTT CASREQGRDTGELFF
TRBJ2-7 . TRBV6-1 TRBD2 TGTGCCAGCAGTGAGGCTAGCGGTACCTACGAGCAGTACTTC CASSEASGTYEQYF
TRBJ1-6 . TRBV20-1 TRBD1 TGCAGTGCTAGTGATTCGGCAGGGGGCTATCTCAGAAATAATTCACCCCTCCACTTT CSASDSAGGYLRNNSPLHF
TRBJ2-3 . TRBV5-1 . TGCGCCAGCAGCTTGTTTAAGCAGGGGTCCGATACGCAGTATTTT CASSLFKQGSDTQYF
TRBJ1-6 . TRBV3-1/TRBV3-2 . TGTGCCAGCAGCCACGGACAGTACCAGAGCTCCTATAATTCACCCCTCCACTTT CASSHGQYQSSYNSPLHF
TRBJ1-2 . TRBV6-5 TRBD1 TGTGCCAGCAGCGTACAGGGGGCGGATGGCTACACCTTC CASSVQGADGYTF
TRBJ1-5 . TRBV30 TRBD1 TGTGCCTGGGGGGGGACAGGTGGTGAGCCCCAGCATTTT CAWGGTGGEPQHF
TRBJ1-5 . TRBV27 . TGTGCCAGCAGTTTAGGGCCGAATCAGCCCCAGCATTTT CASSLGPNQPQHF
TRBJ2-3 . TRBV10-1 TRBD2 TGCGCCAGCAGTGAGCCCGGACTAGCGGGAGGAGATACGCAGTATTTT CASSEPGLAGGDTQYF